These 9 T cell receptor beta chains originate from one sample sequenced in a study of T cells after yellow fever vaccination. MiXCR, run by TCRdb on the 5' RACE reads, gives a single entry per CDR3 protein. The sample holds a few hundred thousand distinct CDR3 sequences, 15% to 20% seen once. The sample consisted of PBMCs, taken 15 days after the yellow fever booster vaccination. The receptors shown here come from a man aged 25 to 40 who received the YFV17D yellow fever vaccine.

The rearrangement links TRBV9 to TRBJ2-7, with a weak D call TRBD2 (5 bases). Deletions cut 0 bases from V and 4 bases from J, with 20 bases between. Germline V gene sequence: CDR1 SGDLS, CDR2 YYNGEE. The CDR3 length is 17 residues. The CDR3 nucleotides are TGTGCCAGCAGCGTAGGATTGAGGGAGAAGGGAGCGTACGAGCAGTACTTC. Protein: CASSVGLREKGAYEQYF.

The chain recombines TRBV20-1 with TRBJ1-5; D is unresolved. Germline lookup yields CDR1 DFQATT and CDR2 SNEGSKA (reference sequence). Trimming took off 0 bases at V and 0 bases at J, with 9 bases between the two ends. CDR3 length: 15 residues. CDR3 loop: CSARDSYSSNQPQHF. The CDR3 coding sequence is TGCAGTGCTAGAGATAGCTACAGTAGCAATCAGCCCCAGCATTTT.

Here the CDR3 DNA reads TGTGCCAGTAAAAGGGGAGGCGGGGAGCTGTTTTTT. Its protein is CASKRGGGELFF. The chain links TRBV19 to TRBJ2-2, with D perhaps TRBD2 (6 bases). This CDR3 contains 12 residues. V lost 7 bases and J lost 7, with 10 bases in between. Germline CDR1 LNHDA, CDR2 SQIVND (reference sequence).

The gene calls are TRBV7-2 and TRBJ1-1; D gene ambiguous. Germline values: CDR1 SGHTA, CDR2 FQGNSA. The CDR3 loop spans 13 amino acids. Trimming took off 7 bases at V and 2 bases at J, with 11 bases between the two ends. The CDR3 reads CASTLTQNTEAFF. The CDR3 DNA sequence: TGTGCCAGCACCCTGACACAAAACACTGAAGCTTTCTTT.

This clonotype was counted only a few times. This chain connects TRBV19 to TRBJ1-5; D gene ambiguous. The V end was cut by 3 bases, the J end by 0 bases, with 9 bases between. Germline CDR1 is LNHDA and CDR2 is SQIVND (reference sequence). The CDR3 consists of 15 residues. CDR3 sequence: CASSMVRYSNQPQHF. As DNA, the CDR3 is TGTGCCAGTAGTATGGTGAGATATAGCAATCAGCCCCAGCATTTT.

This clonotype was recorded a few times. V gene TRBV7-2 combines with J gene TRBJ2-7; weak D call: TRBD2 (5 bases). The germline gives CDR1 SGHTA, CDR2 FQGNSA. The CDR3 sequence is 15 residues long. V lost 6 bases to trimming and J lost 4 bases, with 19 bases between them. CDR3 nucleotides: TGTGCCAGCAGGGACCTCCAGGACTCTATTTACGAGCAGTACTTC. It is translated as CASRDLQDSIYEQYF.

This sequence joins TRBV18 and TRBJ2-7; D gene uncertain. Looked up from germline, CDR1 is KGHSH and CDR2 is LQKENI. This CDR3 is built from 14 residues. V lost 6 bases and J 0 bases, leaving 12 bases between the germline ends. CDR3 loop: CASSPKGRSYEQYF. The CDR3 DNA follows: TGTGCCAGCTCTCCCAAAGGACGCTCCTACGAGCAGTACTTC.

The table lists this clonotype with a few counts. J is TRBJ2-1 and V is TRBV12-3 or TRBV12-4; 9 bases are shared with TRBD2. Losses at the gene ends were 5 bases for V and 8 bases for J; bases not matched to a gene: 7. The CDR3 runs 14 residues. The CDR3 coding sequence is TGTGCCAGCAGTCAACCGGGACTAGCCCATGAGCAGTTCTTC. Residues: CASSQPGLAHEQFF.

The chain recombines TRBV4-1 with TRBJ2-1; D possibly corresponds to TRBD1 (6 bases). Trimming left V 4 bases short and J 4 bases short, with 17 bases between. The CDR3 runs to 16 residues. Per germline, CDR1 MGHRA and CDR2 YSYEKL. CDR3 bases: TGCGCCAGCAGCCCTGGCTTCCTCAGGGGATACAATGAGCAGTTCTTC. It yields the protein CASSPGFLRGYNEQFF.